The 2 T cell receptor beta chains presented below share a single source sample, sequenced in a study of shared clonotypes between healthy human individuals. Some clones are missing from TCRdb's copy, which holds only in-frame ones; the method was immunoSEQ multiplex PCR. The table has a few million clones, approximately 95% seen once. The sequencing input was naive CD4+ T cells from PBMCs. The subset here: CD45RA+ positively selected. Every receptor here comes from a young man in good health. Some clones in this sample may be carry-over from other donors' samples.

The chain couples TRBV20-1 to TRBJ2-1; no clear D gene. Trimming left V 6 bases short and J 9 bases short, with 12 bases between. The CDR3 totals 11 residues. CDR1 is DFQATT and CDR2 is SNEGSKA in the germline V gene (reference sequence). The CDR3 protein is CSARLDGEQFF. The CDR3 DNA follows: TGCAGTGCGCGACTGGACGGTGAGCAGTTCTTC.

This CDR3 reads CASSRPGQGRAEAFF. CDR3 nucleotides: TGTGCCAGCAGCCGACCCGGACAGGGGAGGGCTGAAGCTTTCTTT. This sequence joins TRBV28 and TRBJ1-1; 9 positions agree with TRBD1. Germline lookup yields CDR1 MDHEN and CDR2 SYDVKM. The CDR3 is made up of 15 amino acids. The trim removed 6 bases at V and 6 bases at J, leaving 11 bases unmatched.